These T cell receptor beta chains were read from a single sample in a study of blood T cells in healthy people across ages. TCRdb re-analysed the 5' RACE reads in MiXCR, keeping a single row per CDR3 protein. The sample contains 1.5 million to 1.9 million distinct CDR3 sequences, 35% to 45% of which appear only once. The sample was blood. The source of these receptors is a woman aged 18-35 years in good health. Both conserved end residues are part of each CDR3. The order of the fields is clone size, J gene, D gene, V gene, CDR3 DNA, CDR3 protein. The D gene is left open where the match is weak. Part of the rows lack a size; the others show once, few, many or a class for expanded clones.

.,TRBJ1-3,.,TRBV4-3,TGCGCCAGCAGCCAATACCAGGACAGCGCGATGCCAAACACCATATATTTT,CASSQYQDSAMPNTIYF
.,TRBJ1-2,.,TRBV4-3,TGCGCCAGCAGCCAAGAATCGCCGCGGGGTTCAAGCTACACCTTC,CASSQESPRGSSYTF
.,TRBJ2-1,TRBD1,TRBV20-1,TGCAGTGCTAGCCCAGGGACAGGGTTTAGTGAGCAGTTCTTC,CSASPGTGFSEQFF
.,TRBJ2-5,TRBD2,TRBV6-2/TRBV6-3,TGTGCCAGCAGTTACTCGAAGGGAGGGGCAGTCGGCAATGAGCAGTACTTC,CASSYSKGGAVGNEQYF
once,TRBJ2-6,.,TRBV20-1,TGCAGTGCTATCCTACGGGGCTCTGGGGCCAACGTCCTGACTTTC,CSAILRGSGANVLTF
.,TRBJ2-6,.,TRBV5-1,TGCGCCAGCAGCCCGGAGGGCGTCGTCCTGACTTTC,CASSPEGVVLTF
many,TRBJ2-7,.,TRBV4-3,TGCGCCAGCAGCCAAGAAGTCAGGGATATCGGGTACGAGCAGTACTTC,CASSQEVRDIGYEQYF
once,TRBJ1-5,TRBD1,TRBV29-1,TGCTGCGTTGGCTACGACAGGGGCAGTCAGCCCCAGCATTTT,CCVGYDRGSQPQHF
.,TRBJ2-7,.,TRBV12-3/TRBV12-4,TGTGCCAGCAGTTCCCCAGGGAAGGGTGAGCAGTACTTC,CASSSPGKGEQYF
.,TRBJ2-3,TRBD2,TRBV6-6,TGTGCCAGCGGGAGGGGAGGAGGAGTCACAGATACGCAGTATTTT,CASGRGGGVTDTQYF
.,TRBJ2-1,.,TRBV28,TGTGCCAGCAGCCCACCCAACATGGGTTACAATGAGCAGTTCTTC,CASSPPNMGYNEQFF
few,TRBJ1-5,.,TRBV7-2,TGTGCCAGCAGCTTTTTTCAGGCGATGGGCAATCAGCCCCAGCATTTT,CASSFFQAMGNQPQHF
.,TRBJ1-1,TRBD1,TRBV20-1,TGCAGTGCTAGAGCAGGGGGGAGATTGAACACTGAAGCTTTCTTT,CSARAGGRLNTEAFF
few,TRBJ2-7,.,TRBV12-3/TRBV12-4,TGTGCCAGCCTTCCTACAGGGACCTACGAGCAGTACTTC,CASLPTGTYEQYF
.,TRBJ2-3,TRBD2,TRBV20-1,TGCAGTGCTGGGGGACTAGCGGGGGCAGATAAGCAGTATTTT,CSAGGLAGADKQYF
.,TRBJ2-3,.,TRBV6-2/TRBV6-3,TGTGCCAGCAGTGATCCGGGACGGCGAACAGATACGCAGTATTTT,CASSDPGRRTDTQYF
many,TRBJ1-2,.,TRBV6-2/TRBV6-3,TGTGCCAGCAGTTACGACGGGGTTTCCTATGGCTACACCTTC,CASSYDGVSYGYTF
.,TRBJ1-3,.,TRBV11-2,TGTGCCAGCAGCTTAGAATCGGGTAGGGTGACTGGAAACACCATATATTTT,CASSLESGRVTGNTIYF
.,TRBJ2-7,.,TRBV4-3,TGCGCCAGCAGCCAAGGTACGGGGGGCAGGCGTTCCTACGAGCAGTACTTC,CASSQGTGGRRSYEQYF
.,TRBJ2-7,.,TRBV28,TGTGCCAGCGGAAGGACTACGACAGGTACCTACGAGCAGTACTTC,CASGRTTTGTYEQYF
few,TRBJ2-1,TRBD2,TRBV7-2,TGTGCCAGCAGCCCCCCGGGGGAGGGCTACAATGAGCAGTTCTTC,CASSPPGEGYNEQFF
.,TRBJ2-1,.,TRBV9,TGTGCCAGCAGCGTCCCAGCGAACGTGGGTGATGAGCAGTTCTTC,CASSVPANVGDEQFF
.,TRBJ1-2,.,TRBV13,TGTGCCAGCACTACAGGGATAGGACTTGGGAGTGGCTACACCTTC,CASTTGIGLGSGYTF
.,TRBJ2-7,TRBD2,TRBV29-1,TGCAGCGTCAAAGGACTAGCGGGGGCCGAGCAGTACTTC,CSVKGLAGAEQYF
few,TRBJ1-2,.,TRBV5-1,TGCGCCAGCAGCTGGGGAGGAGGACACGGGAATGGCTACACCTTC,CASSWGGGHGNGYTF
.,TRBJ1-4,TRBD1,TRBV27,TGTGCCAGCAGTTTAACGCAGGGGGAAAGGGAAAAACTGTTTTTT,CASSLTQGEREKLFF
.,TRBJ1-2,.,TRBV4-3,TGCGCCAGCAGCCACAGACCTAACTATGGCTACACCTTC,CASSHRPNYGYTF
few,TRBJ1-6,.,TRBV27,TGTGCCAGCAGTACTCCCCCAGGATCAGATAATTCACCCCTCCACTTT,CASSTPPGSDNSPLHF
.,TRBJ2-1,.,TRBV28,TGTGCCAGCAGTTTACACAGGACAGCGAACAATGAGCAGTTCTTC,CASSLHRTANNEQFF
.,TRBJ2-3,.,TRBV10-3,TGTGCCATCGGCGGAGGCCAAACGGGCACAGATACGCAGTATTTT,CAIGGGQTGTDTQYF
.,TRBJ2-5,.,TRBV9,TGTGCCAGCAGCGTTTCCACAGGGAAGAGGGAGACCCAGTACTTC,CASSVSTGKRETQYF
.,TRBJ2-1,TRBD1,TRBV7-9,TGTGCCAGCAGCACCAGGGACAGGGGTTGTAATGAGCAGTTCTTC,CASSTRDRGCNEQFF
many,TRBJ2-5,.,TRBV12-3/TRBV12-4,TGTGCCAGCAGGACAGATACAGGGATGACAGAGACCCAGTACTTC,CASRTDTGMTETQYF
.,TRBJ2-7,TRBD2,TRBV12-3/TRBV12-4,TGTGCCAGCAGTTTAGGGCTAGCGGATATCTACGAGCAGTACTTC,CASSLGLADIYEQYF
few,TRBJ1-5,.,TRBV7-2,TGTGCCAGCAGCTTAGGGGGCAGGGATGTTCAGCCCCAGCATTTT,CASSLGGRDVQPQHF
many,TRBJ2-1,.,TRBV12-3/TRBV12-4,TGTGCCAGCAGTTTCGGCAATGAGCAGTTCTTC,CASSFGNEQFF
.,TRBJ2-6,TRBD1,TRBV6-5,TGTGCCAGCAGTTCTTCCGGGACAGGGAGAATGGCTGGGGCCAACGTCCTGACTTTC,CASSSSGTGRMAGANVLTF
.,TRBJ2-1,.,TRBV6-5,TGTGCCAGCAGTTACCCCTCCTTCCGGTCCTACAATGAGCAGTTCTTC,CASSYPSFRSYNEQFF
few,TRBJ2-2,TRBD2,TRBV6-1,TGTGCCAGCAGTGAAATAAGCGGGAGCTGGACCGGGGAGCTGTTTTTT,CASSEISGSWTGELFF
.,TRBJ1-4,TRBD1,TRBV18,TGTGCCAGCTCACCGGGACAGATTCAGGGGACTAATGAAAAACTGTTTTTT,CASSPGQIQGTNEKLFF
.,TRBJ1-1,TRBD1,TRBV7-2,TGTGCCAGCAGATCCAGACAGGGCGTAGCTTTCTTT,CASRSRQGVAFF
.,TRBJ2-3,.,TRBV12-3/TRBV12-4,TGTGCCAGCAGTTCCGACCTCCGCGGCCTTACCGCAGATACGCAGTATTTT,CASSSDLRGLTADTQYF
.,TRBJ2-7,TRBD1,TRBV28,TGTGCCAGCAGTTTTCCAGCCGGGACAGGGTTTGTGGACGAGCAGTACTTC,CASSFPAGTGFVDEQYF